This T cell receptor beta chain is drawn from a study of blood T cell repertoires in COVID-19. For the study at large: Italy, Spain and the United States were the sources of the convalescent and acute COVID-19 samples. T cells, B-cell-depleted T cells, or PBMCs supplied cDNA or gDNA.

Trimming removed 2 bases from V and 3 bases from J, with 7 bases in between. The CDR3 extends over 13 amino acids. Under the authors' procedure: Reference gene primer amplification gave estimated nucleated cell counts. Sequencing was performed with immunoSEQ multiplex PCR; in TCRdb, only in-frame clones are kept and a portion is missing. That table gives V, J and clone size, and the DNA gave D and trimming. The sample lists tens of thousands of clones; approximately 87% were seen once. The sequencing sample was made of peripheral blood. The V and J genes are TRBV23-1 and TRBJ1-1; D might be TRBD1 (5 bases). TRBV23-1 is sorted into the ORF group, with uncertain function. This clonotype was sampled from a human donor in a cohort sampled during active COVID-19. The CDR3 nucleotides are TGCGCCAGCAGTCAACTCAGGGACACTGAAGCTTTCTTT. Its protein is CASSQLRDTEAFF.